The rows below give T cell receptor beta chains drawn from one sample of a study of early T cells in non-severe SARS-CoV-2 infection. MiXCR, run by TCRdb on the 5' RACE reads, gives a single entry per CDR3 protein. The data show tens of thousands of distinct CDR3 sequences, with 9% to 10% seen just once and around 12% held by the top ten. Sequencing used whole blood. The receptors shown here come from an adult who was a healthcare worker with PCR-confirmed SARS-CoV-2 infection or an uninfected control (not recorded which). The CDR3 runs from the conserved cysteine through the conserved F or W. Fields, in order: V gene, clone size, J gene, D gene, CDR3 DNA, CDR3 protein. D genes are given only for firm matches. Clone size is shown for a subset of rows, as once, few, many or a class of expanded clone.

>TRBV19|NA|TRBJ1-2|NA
TGTGCCAGTAGTATCAAGACCTTTGGCTACACCTTC
CASSIKTFGYTF
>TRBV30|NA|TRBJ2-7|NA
TGTGCCTGGATAGGGGATTCGTACGAGCAGTACTTC
CAWIGDSYEQYF
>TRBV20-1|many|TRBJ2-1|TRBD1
TGCAGTGCTAGGGTGTTCGGGACAGTAAGAAATGAGCAGTTCTTC
CSARVFGTVRNEQFF
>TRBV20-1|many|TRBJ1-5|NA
TGCAGTGCCGCGGACGGAAATCAGCCCCAGCATTTT
CSAADGNQPQHF
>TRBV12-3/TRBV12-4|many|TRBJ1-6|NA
TGTGCCAGCAGTTTAACCAGGGGAAGGAGTTCACCCCTCCACTTT
CASSLTRGRSSPLHF
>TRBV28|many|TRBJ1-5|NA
TGTGCCAGCAGCCCTACAGGGTTAGAACAGCCCCAGCATTTT
CASSPTGLEQPQHF
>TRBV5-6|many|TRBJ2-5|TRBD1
TGTGCCAGCAGCTCCCGCGGACAGGGTTGGCAAGAGACCCAGTACTTC
CASSSRGQGWQETQYF
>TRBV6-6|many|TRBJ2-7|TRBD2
TGTGCCAGCAGCCGGGGGGGCTCTAACGAGCAGTACTTC
CASSRGGSNEQYF
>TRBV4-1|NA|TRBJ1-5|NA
TGCGCCAGCAGCCCCTCCCAGGGGAGCAATCAGCCCCAGCATTTT
CASSPSQGSNQPQHF
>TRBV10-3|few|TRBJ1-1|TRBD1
TGTGCCATCAGGGACAGGGTTAATACTGAAGCTTTCTTT
CAIRDRVNTEAFF
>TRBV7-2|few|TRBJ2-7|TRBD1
TGTGCCAGCAGCCCGCCGGACAGGGGAATCTACGAGCAGTACTTC
CASSPPDRGIYEQYF
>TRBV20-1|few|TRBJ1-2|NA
TGCAGTGCTAGAGCTGGAGGCTATGGCTACACCTTC
CSARAGGYGYTF
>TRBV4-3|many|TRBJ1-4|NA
TGCGCCAGCAGCCAGTCTACGCGGGGATCTAATGAAAAACTGTTTTTT
CASSQSTRGSNEKLFF
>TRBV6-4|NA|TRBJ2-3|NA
TGTGCCAGCAGTGACGGAAGGGGGGTTACAGATACGCAGTATTTT
CASSDGRGVTDTQYF
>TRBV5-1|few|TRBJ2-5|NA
TGCGCCAGCAGCTTGGCCAAAAGAGAGACCCAGTACTTC
CASSLAKRETQYF
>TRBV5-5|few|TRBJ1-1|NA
TGTGCCAGCAGCTTGGAAGCCGGACGGGTCACTGAAGCTTTCTTT
CASSLEAGRVTEAFF
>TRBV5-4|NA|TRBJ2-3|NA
TGTGCCAGCATCGACTCACAAGGGACGAATCCCGCAGATACGCAGTATTTT
CASIDSQGTNPADTQYF
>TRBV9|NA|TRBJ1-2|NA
TGTGCCAGCAGCGTAGGCGGGGGAACTAACTATGGCTACACCTTC
CASSVGGGTNYGYTF
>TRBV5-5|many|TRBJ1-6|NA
TGTGCCAGCAGCCCTACAGGGAATTCACCCCTCCACTTT
CASSPTGNSPLHF
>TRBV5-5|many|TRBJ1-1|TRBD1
TGTGCCAGCAGCCCGTCGACAGGGGTTAAAACTGAAGCTTTCTTT
CASSPSTGVKTEAFF
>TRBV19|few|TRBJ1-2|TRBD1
TGTGCCAGTAGTGCCCAGACAGGGGTGGGCTATGGCTACACCTTC
CASSAQTGVGYGYTF
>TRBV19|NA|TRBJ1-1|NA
TGTGCCAGTAGACGGGCAGTTGACTGGGCCAGAATGCGGAACACTGAAGCTTTCTTT
CASRRAVDWARMRNTEAFF
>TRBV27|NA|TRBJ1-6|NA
TGTGCCAGCAGGGGATCCCAAGCGCCCCTCCACTTT
CASRGSQAPLHF
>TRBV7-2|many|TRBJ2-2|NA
TGTGCCAGCAGCTCGGTTCGGGGTCAGAACACCGGGGAGCTGTTTTTT
CASSSVRGQNTGELFF
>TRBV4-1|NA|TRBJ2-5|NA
TGCGCCAGCAGCCAAGCAGGACGGGGAGAGACCCAGTACTTC
CASSQAGRGETQYF
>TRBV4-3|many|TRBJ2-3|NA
TGCGCCAGCAGCCAAGAGTCGACAGTCAGGAATACGCAGTATTTT
CASSQESTVRNTQYF
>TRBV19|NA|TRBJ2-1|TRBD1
TGTGCCAGTAGCACCGGACAGGGGGATGAGCAGTTCTTC
CASSTGQGDEQFF
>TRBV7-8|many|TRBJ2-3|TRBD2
TGTGCCAGCAGCTTCCTTAGCGGGGGGGCCAGAGATACGCAGTATTTT
CASSFLSGGARDTQYF
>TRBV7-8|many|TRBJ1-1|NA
TGTGCCAGCAGCCTTAAGGATAACACTGAAGCTTTCTTT
CASSLKDNTEAFF
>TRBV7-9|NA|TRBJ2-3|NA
TGTGCCAGCAGCTTAGTGGCAGATACGCAGTATTTT
CASSLVADTQYF
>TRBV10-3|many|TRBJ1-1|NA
TGTGCCATCACGGAGATGAACACTGAAGCTTTCTTT
CAITEMNTEAFF
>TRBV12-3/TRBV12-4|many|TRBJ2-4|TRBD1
TGTGCCAGCATGGACAGGGAAAAAAACATTCAGTACTTC
CASMDREKNIQYF
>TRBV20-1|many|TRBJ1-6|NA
TGCAGTGCTAGCGCGGGGAGCTCCGATTCACCCCTCCACTTT
CSASAGSSDSPLHF
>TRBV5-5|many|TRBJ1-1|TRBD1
TGTGCCAGCAGCTTGTTGTGGGACAGGGGTGTAACTGAAGCTTTCTTT
CASSLLWDRGVTEAFF
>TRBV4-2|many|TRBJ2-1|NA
TGTGCCAGCAGCCAAGAAAGGGGGGCTAGCCTGCTATTCAACTCCTACAATGAGCAGTTCTTC
CASSQERGASLLFNSYNEQFF